The 31 T cell receptor beta chains in this list originate from one sample, sequenced in a study of Ad26.COV2.S vaccination and SARS-CoV-2 variants. TCRdb's copy holds only in-frame clones and misses some; the assay was immunoSEQ multiplex PCR. The profile covers roughly 400,000 clones, with roughly 88% appearing a single time and 4.3% taken by the ten largest. Treatment reported: around 19 received Ad26.COV2.S at low or high dose, single or two shots; several received placebo; per-sample allocation not given. The samples were gathered on day 63 after the first injection of vaccine or placebo. The specimen comprised peripheral blood, sampled in a trial of Ad26.COV2.S vaccine versus placebo. All receptors derive from a person between 18 and 65 years old who received the Ad26.COV2.S COVID-19 vaccine or a placebo.

The genes are TRBV5-1 and TRBJ2-1; D is perhaps TRBD2 (5 bases). Trimming removed 4 bases from V and 4 bases from J, with 15 bases in between. The CDR3 is made up of 15 amino acids. The germline CDR1 and CDR2 sequences are SGHRS and YFSETQ. The CDR3 here is CASSPTLAEYNEQFF. For the CDR3, the DNA is TGCGCCAGCAGCCCGACCCTAGCCGAGTACAATGAGCAGTTCTTC.

This chain uses TRBV12-3 or TRBV12-4 with TRBJ1-2; no clear D gene. Trimming removed 6 bases at V and 0 bases at J, with 5 bases between. The CDR3 loop spans 12 amino acids. CDR3: CASRVSNYGYTF. DNA of the CDR3: TGTGCCAGCAGGGTATCTAACTATGGCTACACCTTC.

V gene TRBV5-6 combines with J gene TRBJ2-7; D may be TRBD1 (6 bases). The CDR3 extends over 13 amino acids. From germline, CDR1 is SGHDT and CDR2 YYEEEE. Trimming cost V 2 bases and J 3 bases, with 9 bases left between them. This CDR3 is CASSFPGVYEQYF. For the CDR3, the DNA is TGTGCCAGCAGCTTCCCAGGGGTCTACGAGCAGTACTTC.

This chain connects TRBV7-3 to TRBJ2-1, with 13 bases lining up with TRBD2. V shed 4 bases, J shed 7 bases, and the junction held 4 bases outside the gene matches. CDR3 size: 15 residues. Germline assignment: CDR1 SGHTA and CDR2 FQGTGA. The CDR3 DNA reads TGTGCCAGCAGCTCGACTAGCGGGAGGTCAAATGAGCAGTTCTTC. Its translation: CASSSTSGRSNEQFF.

The rearrangement joins TRBV5-6 to TRBJ1-1; D not resolved. The CDR3 has 13 amino acids. The V gene lost 2 bases and the J gene lost 0 bases, with 5 bases spanning the gap. Germline V lookup: CDR1 SGHDT, CDR2 YYEEEE. The CDR3 protein is CASSFFMNTEAFF. The CDR3 nucleotides read TGTGCCAGCAGCTTCTTCATGAACACTGAAGCTTTCTTT.

The sample holds one count of this clone. V usage is TRBV2 and J usage is TRBJ2-7; 14 bases agree with TRBD2. CDR1 SNHLY and CDR2 FYNNEI come from the germline V gene. The CDR3 sequence is 15 residues long. Losses at the gene ends were 9 bases for V and 0 bases for J; bases not matched to a gene: 4. CDR3 bases: TGTGCCAGAGGGACTAGCGGGAGTCCCTCCTACGAGCAGTACTTC. Amino acid sequence: CARGTSGSPSYEQYF.

The chain joins TRBV7-3 to TRBJ2-2; tentative D call: TRBD2 (6 bases). The V end lost 5 bases, the J end lost 5 bases, and 18 bases lay between the germline ends. The CDR3 consists of 16 residues. CDR1 and CDR2 from the germline V gene are SGHTA and FQGTGA. CDR3 coding DNA: TGTGCCAGCAGCCAACGCGGAGGGTTCGGAACCGGGGAGCTGTTTTTT. Translated: CASSQRGGFGTGELFF.

The chain has TRBV4-1 and TRBJ2-7; 14 nucleotides match TRBD2. The germline V gene has CDR1 MGHRA and CDR2 YSYEKL. The CDR3 spans 16 residues. Losses at the gene ends were 4 bases for V and 4 bases for J; bases not matched to a gene: 6. The CDR3 is CASSPLGLAGVYEQYF. CDR3 nucleotides: TGCGCCAGCAGCCCCTTGGGACTAGCGGGGGTATACGAGCAGTACTTC.

The genes are TRBV19 and TRBJ1-4; 7 bases map to TRBD1. Germline CDR1 reads LNHDA; CDR2 reads SQIVND (reference sequence). This CDR3 is built from 15 residues. The J segment lost 4 bases and the V segment lost 4 bases, leaving 6 bases of the junction unmatched. CDR3: CASSTEDRNNEKLFF. CDR3 DNA: TGTGCCAGTAGTACGGAGGACAGGAATAATGAAAAACTGTTTTTT. Variable domain in full (rest from reference TRBV19 and TRBJ1-4): DGGITQSPKYLFRKEGQNVTLSCEQNLNHDAMYWYRQDPGQGLRLIYYSQIVNDFQKGDIAEGYSVSREKKESFPLTVTSAQKNPTAFYLCASSTEDRNNEKLFFGSGTQLSVL.

The V and J genes are TRBV5-4 and TRBJ1-2, with TRBD1 as a possible D gene (5 bases). The CDR3 is made up of 14 amino acids. V lost 4 bases and J 1 base, leaving 11 bases between the germline ends. The germline CDR1 and CDR2 sequences are SGHNT and YYREEE (reference sequence). DNA for the CDR3: TGTGCCAGCAGCCCGCGGGACGTTAACTATGGCTACACCTTC. Translating gives CASSPRDVNYGYTF.

J is TRBJ2-7 and V is TRBV4-1, with 8 bases aligning to TRBD1. CDR3 length: 15 residues. V was pared by 1 base and J by 2 bases, with 4 bases of the junction left unmatched. CDR1 is MGHRA and CDR2 is YSYEKL in the germline V gene. The chain's CDR3 is CASSQGQGRTYEQYF. CDR3 bases: TGCGCCAGCAGCCAAGGACAGGGGAGGACCTACGAGCAGTACTTC.

The chain combines TRBV4-3 with TRBJ2-1; perhaps TRBD1 as D (5 bases). The CDR3 consists of 15 residues. Germline-derived CDR1 and CDR2 are LGHNA and YSLEER. Trimming cost V 0 bases and J 3 bases, with 9 bases left between them. CDR3: CASSQERGFYNEQFF. In DNA form, the CDR3 reads TGCGCCAGCAGCCAAGAAAGGGGTTTCTACAATGAGCAGTTCTTC.

The chain is built from TRBV15 and TRBJ1-4; D is unresolved. Trimming took off 1 base at V and 8 bases at J, with 11 bases between the two ends. The CDR3 sequence is 14 residues long. Looked up from germline, CDR1 is LNHNV and CDR2 is YYDKDF (reference sequence). CDR3 protein: CATSRGSFVEKLFF. CDR3 in DNA: TGTGCCACCAGCAGAGGGTCCTTTGTAGAAAAACTGTTTTTT.

The rearrangement links TRBV13 to TRBJ1-2, with TRBD1 identical over 8 bases. The CDR3 extends over 13 amino acids. V shed 5 bases, J shed 6 bases, and the junction held 5 bases outside the gene matches. The V gene's germline CDR1 is PRHDT and CDR2 FYEKMQ (reference sequence). The CDR3 region has the DNA TGTGCCAGCAGCCAGGGACAGGACCATGGCTACACCTTC. Protein product: CASSQGQDHGYTF.

The chain is built from TRBV27 and TRBJ2-2; TRBD2 matches at 9 bases. The J segment lost 8 bases and the V segment lost 5 bases, leaving 15 bases of the junction unmatched. The CDR3 loop spans 17 amino acids. In germline, CDR1 is MNHEY, CDR2 SMNVEV (reference sequence). CDR3 sequence reads: CASSILSGSILGGELFF. CDR3 bases: TGTGCCAGCAGTATACTTAGCGGGAGCATTCTAGGGGGGGAGCTGTTTTTT.

The chain couples TRBV6-6 to TRBJ1-4; D is unclear. Germline V gene sequence: CDR1 MNHNY, CDR2 SVGAGI (reference sequence). CDR3 length: 15 residues. V lost 2 bases and J lost 0, with 7 bases in between. The CDR3 region is CASSYDGATNEKLFF. CDR3 bases: TGTGCCAGCAGTTACGACGGTGCAACTAATGAAAAACTGTTTTTT.

The rearrangement links TRBV9 to TRBJ2-7, with 7 nucleotides matching TRBD2. This CDR3 has 15 residues. The germline V gene has CDR1 SGDLS and CDR2 YYNGEE. Germline trimming cut 4 bases from V and 2 bases from J; bases unmatched to any gene: 9. In DNA form, the CDR3 reads TGTGCCAGCAGCCCCTACGGGGAGGGAACCTACGAGCAGTACTTC. This codes for CASSPYGEGTYEQYF. The entire variable domain, with the rest obtained from reference TRBV9 and TRBJ2-7, is as follows: DSGVTQTPKHLITATGQRVTLRCSPRSGDLSVYWYQQSLDQGLQFLIQYYNGEERAKGNILERFSAQQFPDLHSELNLSSLELGDSALYFCASSPYGEGTYEQYFGPGTRLTVT.

The chain is built from TRBV7-3 and TRBJ2-1; 8 positions agree with TRBD2. The V and J ends lost 5 bases and 4 bases, in that order; junction bases with no gene match: 7. The germline gives CDR1 SGHTA, CDR2 FQGTGA. The length of the CDR3 is 15 residues. The CDR3 is CASSALAGLYNEQFF. The CDR3 DNA is TGTGCCAGCAGCGCCCTAGCGGGCTTATACAATGAGCAGTTCTTC. The entire variable domain, with the rest obtained from reference TRBV7-3 and TRBJ2-1, is as follows: GAGVSQTPSNKVTEKGKYVELRCDPISGHTALYWYRQSLGQGPEFLIYFQGTGAADDSGLPNDRFFAVRPEGSVSTLKIQRTERGDSAVYLCASSALAGLYNEQFFGPGTRLTVL.

There are a few counts of this clone. The rearrangement joins TRBV3-1 (or the pseudogene TRBV3-2) to TRBJ2-1; D ambiguous. CDR3 length equals 13 residues. Germline CDR1 reads LGHDT; CDR2 reads YNNKEL (reference sequence). V was pared by 0 bases and J by 4 bases, with 4 bases between. As DNA, the CDR3 is TGTGCCAGCAGCCAAGAACAGTACAATGAGCAGTTCTTC. Encoded protein: CASSQEQYNEQFF.

This sequence joins TRBV6-5 and TRBJ2-6; tentative D call: TRBD1 (5 bases). The CDR3 extends over 16 amino acids. V lost 2 bases and J 2 bases, leaving 10 bases between the germline ends. Germline V gene data show CDR1 as MNHEY and CDR2 as SVGAGI. CDR3: CASSYATDPGANVLTF. CDR3 nucleotides: TGTGCCAGCAGTTACGCGACAGATCCTGGGGCCAACGTCCTGACTTTC.

The rearrangement links TRBV11-2 to TRBJ2-2; D is tentatively TRBD1 or TRBD2 (5 bases each). CDR1 SGHAT and CDR2 FQNNGV come from the germline V gene. The CDR3 sequence is 15 residues long. V was trimmed by 2 bases and J by 1 base, leaving 8 bases between them. CDR3 sequence (DNA): TGTGCCAGCAGCTTATGGGGGTGGAACACCGGGGAGCTGTTTTTT. It translates to CASSLWGWNTGELFF.

The V and J genes are TRBV24-1 and TRBJ2-5; D ambiguous. V was cut by 3 bases and J by 5 bases, with 12 bases left in between. The CDR3 runs to 14 residues. Looked up from germline, CDR1 is KGHDR and CDR2 is SFDVKD. The CDR3 DNA is TGTGCCACCAGTGATCTTGATCTCCGGGAGACCCAGTACTTC. Its protein is CATSDLDLRETQYF.

The chain recombines TRBV5-4 with TRBJ2-3, with D unresolved. CDR1 and CDR2 (germline): SGHNT, YYREEE (reference sequence). The CDR3 runs 14 residues. V lost 2 bases and J lost 4, with 11 bases in between. CDR3 amino acids: CASSLEESADTQYF. CDR3 DNA: TGTGCCAGCAGCTTAGAAGAAAGCGCAGATACGCAGTATTTT.

This chain connects TRBV19 to TRBJ2-1; a possible D gene is TRBD2 (6 bases). The germline V and J ends were trimmed by 7 bases and 6 bases, with 22 bases remaining between them. The CDR3 length is 16 residues. Germline CDR1 is LNHDA and CDR2 is SQIVND (reference sequence). CDR3 amino acids: CASTGPFRESINEQFF. The CDR3 DNA reads as TGTGCCAGTACGGGGCCTTTTCGGGAGTCGATCAATGAGCAGTTCTTC.

The chain couples TRBV7-6 to TRBJ2-7, with 7 bases matching TRBD2. The CDR3 is made up of 15 amino acids. The V gene's germline CDR1 is SGHVS and CDR2 FNYEAQ. V shed 3 bases, J shed 2 bases, and the junction held 7 bases outside the gene matches. Here the CDR3 reads CASSFGGLGTYEQYF. The CDR3, as DNA: TGTGCCAGCAGCTTCGGGGGGTTGGGGACCTACGAGCAGTACTTC.

This rearrangement joins TRBV6-5 to TRBJ2-7; no firm D call. CDR1 and CDR2 from the germline V gene are MNHEY and SVGAGI. The V end was cut by 2 bases, the J end by 4 bases, with 6 bases between. This CDR3 is 12 amino acids long. CDR3 nucleotide sequence: TGTGCCAGCAGTTACGACCTTTACGAGCAGTACTTC. Protein product: CASSYDLYEQYF.

V usage is TRBV4-2 and J usage is TRBJ2-5; no clear D gene. Between the trimmed V and J ends, which lost 0 bases and 4 bases, there was a span of 9 bases. Germline CDR1 and CDR2: LGHNA and YNFKEQ. The CDR3 runs 14 residues. CDR3 loop: CASSQDEFGETQYF. Here the CDR3 DNA reads TGTGCCAGCAGCCAAGATGAATTCGGAGAGACCCAGTACTTC.

V and J are TRBV25-1 and TRBJ2-1; D may be TRBD1 (6 bases). Trimming removed 3 bases from V and 0 bases from J, with 12 bases in between. Germline V lookup: CDR1 MGHDK, CDR2 SYGVNS. CDR3 length: 16 amino acids. The CDR3 sequence is CASSEGAASSYNEQFF. The CDR3 DNA reads as TGTGCCAGCAGTGAGGGGGCAGCTTCCTCCTACAATGAGCAGTTCTTC.

As regards this clone: At one boundary the junction diverges from the germline segment, which might be a read error. The J gene is TRBJ2-5, the V gene TRBV28; unclear D gene. The germline V gene has CDR1 MDHEN and CDR2 SYDVKM. This CDR3 is 12 amino acids long. The CDR3 here is CASSLTWETQYF. DNA of the CDR3: TGTGCCAGTAGTTTAACATGGGAGACCCAGTACTTC.

The chain has TRBV30 and TRBJ2-1; 8 nucleotides line up with TRBD2. Germline lookup yields CDR1 GTSNPN and CDR2 SVGIG (reference sequence). The CDR3 runs to 15 residues. V lost 4 bases and J lost 2; bases outside the gene matches: 7. CDR3 in DNA: TGTGCCTGGATTGAAAGCGGGAGCCCCTACAATGAGCAGTTCTTC. This codes for CAWIESGSPYNEQFF.

This clone was seen more than once but under ten times. V and J are TRBV19 and TRBJ2-1, with a weak D call TRBD1 (6 bases). Germline lookup yields CDR1 LNHDA and CDR2 SQIVND (reference sequence). The CDR3 runs 15 residues. Trimming took off 4 bases at V and 0 bases at J, with 10 bases between the two ends. The CDR3 sequence: CASSRTVSSYNEQFF. The CDR3, as DNA: TGTGCCAGTAGTAGGACAGTCAGCTCCTACAATGAGCAGTTCTTC.